The 8 T cell receptor beta chains given below trace back to one sample, sequenced in a study of CD8+ T cells in alopecia areata. Extraction of RNA preceded its reverse transcription into cDNA, which served as the sequencing template. The repertoire was sequenced with immunoSEQ multiplex PCR; TCRdb's copy has only in-frame clones and lacks some. Of approximately 210,000 clones in the sample, 40% to 55% were seen once. The treatment: oral pan-JAK inhibitor, 5-10 mg twice daily. Here the sequenced sample was CD4+ T cells sorted from blood, taken at roughly week 36, from a patient treated with tofacitinib. The receptors were sampled from a human donor with alopecia areata.

This clone was seen only a few times. The rearrangement uses TRBV29-1 and TRBJ2-2; 8 nucleotides match TRBD2. There are 14 residues in the CDR3. CDR1 is SQVTM, CDR2 ANQGSEA, per germline. The V and J ends lost 4 bases and 2 bases, in that order; junction bases with no gene match: 3. The CDR3 DNA sequence: TGCAGCGTTGGGACTAGCCTAAACACCGGGGAGCTGTTTTTT. This codes for CSVGTSLNTGELFF.

This chain uses TRBV30 with TRBJ2-5; the match to TRBD2 covers 10 bases. V shed 3 bases and J 7 bases; nucleotides not matched to a gene: 8. The CDR3 totals 14 residues. Germline CDR1 reads GTSNPN; CDR2 reads SVGIG (reference sequence). In DNA, the CDR3 is TGTGCCTGGAGCCCCGATAGCGGGGGGTGGACCCAGTACTTC. The encoded protein is CAWSPDSGGWTQYF.

The CDR3, as DNA: TGTGCCACCAGCCCCCGGGGACAGAGAAACTATGGCTACACCTTC. Translation gives CATSPRGQRNYGYTF. The chain is built from TRBV15 and TRBJ1-2, with 7 bases aligning to TRBD1. The length of the CDR3 is 15 residues. After removal of 5 bases from V and 2 bases from J, the junction contained 8 bases not matched to a gene. Germline CDR1 is LNHNV and CDR2 is YYDKDF (reference sequence).

The rearrangement uses TRBV27 and TRBJ1-5; TRBD1 matches at 8 bases. The V gene end was trimmed by 4 bases and the J gene end by 4 bases; junction bases not matched to a gene: 6. The germline V gene encodes CDR1 MNHEY and CDR2 SMNVEV (reference sequence). CDR3 size: 15 residues. CDR3: CASSSSRGLNQPQHF. For the CDR3, the DNA is TGTGCCAGCAGTTCAAGCAGGGGGCTTAATCAGCCCCAGCATTTT.

V is TRBV19 and J is TRBJ2-6; tentative D call: TRBD2 (6 bases). V was pared by 6 bases and J by 1 base, with 10 bases between. This CDR3 region has 15 residues. CDR1 LNHDA and CDR2 SQIVND come from the germline V gene (reference sequence). The CDR3 region has the DNA TGTGCCAGTAGGGAGCTAGCGTCTGGGGCCAACGTCCTGACTTTC. Translating it yields CASRELASGANVLTF.

CDR3 nucleotide sequence: TGTGCCAGCAGCTTAACGGGGGGTCTAGCGGACGCTAGCACAGATACGCAGTATTTT. Translated: CASSLTGGLADASTDTQYF. The chain is built from TRBV7-8 and TRBJ2-3; 7 bases line up with TRBD2. Looked up from germline, CDR1 is SGHVS and CDR2 is FQNEAQ. This CDR3 contains 19 residues. The junction had 14 bases not matched to a gene; V was cut back by 2 bases and J by 0 bases.

This chain uses TRBV6-5 with TRBJ1-1; TRBD1 matches at 7 bases. Germline V gene lookup returns CDR1 MNHEY and CDR2 SVGAGI. The CDR3 runs 13 residues. J was trimmed by 8 bases and V by 5 bases; bases with no gene match: 8. This CDR3 is CASSAGTAGEAFF. In DNA form, the CDR3 reads TGTGCCAGCAGTGCAGGGACAGCCGGGGAAGCTTTCTTT.

The V call is TRBV5-4, the J call TRBJ2-3, with 8 positions matching TRBD1. V lost 4 bases, J lost 6 bases, and 13 bases stayed unmatched. Germline V CDR1 and CDR2: SGHNT, YYREEE (reference sequence). The CDR3 is made up of 16 amino acids. CDR3 DNA sequence: TGTGCCAGCAGCAAGGGGACAGGAGTAGTTCAGGATACGCAGTATTTT. Its translation: CASSKGTGVVQDTQYF.